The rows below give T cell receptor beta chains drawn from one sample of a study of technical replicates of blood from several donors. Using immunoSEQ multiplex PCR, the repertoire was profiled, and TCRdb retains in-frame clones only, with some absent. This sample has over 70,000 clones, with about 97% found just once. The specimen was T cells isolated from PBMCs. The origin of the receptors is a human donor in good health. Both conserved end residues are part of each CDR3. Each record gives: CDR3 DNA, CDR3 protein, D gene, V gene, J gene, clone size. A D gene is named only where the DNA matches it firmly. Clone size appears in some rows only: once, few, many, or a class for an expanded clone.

CDR3nt: TGTGCCAGCAGCCCCGGGGACTTTCAGCCCCAGCATTTT
CDR3aa: CASSPGDFQPQHF
d_gene: -
v_gene: TRBV11-2
j_gene: TRBJ1-5
abundance: -

CDR3nt: TGCGCCAGCAGCCCGCGACAGGTCTACAATGAGCAGTTCTTC
CDR3aa: CASSPRQVYNEQFF
d_gene: -
v_gene: TRBV5-1
j_gene: TRBJ2-1
abundance: -

CDR3nt: TGTGCCAGCAGCATCCGGGAGCTGGTCTATTCTAATTCACCCCTCCACTTT
CDR3aa: CASSIRELVYSNSPLHF
d_gene: -
v_gene: TRBV5-6
j_gene: TRBJ1-6
abundance: -

CDR3nt: TGTGCCAGCAGCCTCAGGACATTTGAAGCTTTCTTT
CDR3aa: CASSLRTFEAFF
d_gene: -
v_gene: TRBV11-3
j_gene: TRBJ1-1
abundance: -

CDR3nt: TGTGCCAGCAGCTTCAGGGGACAGAGCTCCTATAATTCACCCCTCCACTTT
CDR3aa: CASSFRGQSSYNSPLHF
d_gene: TRBD1
v_gene: TRBV7-2
j_gene: TRBJ1-6
abundance: once

CDR3nt: TGTGCCAGCAGCTTACGGCGACAGTTGAACACTGAAGCTTTCTTT
CDR3aa: CASSLRRQLNTEAFF
d_gene: -
v_gene: TRBV13
j_gene: TRBJ1-1
abundance: -

CDR3nt: TGTGCCAGTAGGGGGACAGGGTTTGGCAATCAGCCCCAGCATTTT
CDR3aa: CASRGTGFGNQPQHF
d_gene: TRBD1
v_gene: TRBV19
j_gene: TRBJ1-5
abundance: -

CDR3nt: TGCGCCAGCAGCTTGGATCCCCTAACAGGCTTCTCTGGAAACACCATATATTTT
CDR3aa: CASSLDPLTGFSGNTIYF
d_gene: -
v_gene: TRBV5-1
j_gene: TRBJ1-3
abundance: once

CDR3nt: TGTGCCAGTAGTACCCGGACAGGGGATGAAGCTTTCTTT
CDR3aa: CASSTRTGDEAFF
d_gene: TRBD1
v_gene: TRBV19
j_gene: TRBJ1-1
abundance: -

CDR3nt: TGTGCCAGCAGTAGCGGGAGCCACACGGTGTACGAGCAGTACTTC
CDR3aa: CASSSGSHTVYEQYF
d_gene: TRBD2
v_gene: TRBV27
j_gene: TRBJ2-7
abundance: -

CDR3nt: TGCAGCGTTGAAGTCGAAGGGGCGGCCCAGCATTTT
CDR3aa: CSVEVEGAAQHF
d_gene: -
v_gene: TRBV29-1
j_gene: TRBJ1-5
abundance: once

CDR3nt: TGTGCCACCAGCAGAGGCGGGGACAGGGTGACAGATACGCAGTATTTT
CDR3aa: CATSRGGDRVTDTQYF
d_gene: TRBD1
v_gene: TRBV15
j_gene: TRBJ2-3
abundance: -

CDR3nt: TGTGCCAGCAGTGGTCGTCGGGGGGCAGATACGCAGTATTTT
CDR3aa: CASSGRRGADTQYF
d_gene: TRBD2
v_gene: TRBV2
j_gene: TRBJ2-3
abundance: once

CDR3nt: TGTGCCACCAGCAGAGCGACTAGTGGAAGGCCCGAGCAGTACTTC
CDR3aa: CATSRATSGRPEQYF
d_gene: -
v_gene: TRBV15
j_gene: TRBJ2-7
abundance: once

CDR3nt: TGTGCCAGCAGCGCTCACAGTTTTACGAACACCGGGGAGCTGTTTTTT
CDR3aa: CASSAHSFTNTGELFF
d_gene: -
v_gene: TRBV11-2
j_gene: TRBJ2-2
abundance: -

CDR3nt: TGTGCCAGCAGCAAAACTAGCGGCTCCTACAATGAGCAGTTCTTC
CDR3aa: CASSKTSGSYNEQFF
d_gene: TRBD2
v_gene: TRBV5-4
j_gene: TRBJ2-1
abundance: -

CDR3nt: TGTGCCAGCAGGTCCCGGGGGGGGAGGTCTCTTTTCAACGAGCAGTACTTC
CDR3aa: CASRSRGGRSLFNEQYF
d_gene: TRBD2
v_gene: TRBV13
j_gene: TRBJ2-7
abundance: -

CDR3nt: TGCGCCAGCAGTGCTAGCGGGAGATACGGGGAGCTGTTTTTT
CDR3aa: CASSASGRYGELFF
d_gene: TRBD2
v_gene: TRBV10-1
j_gene: TRBJ2-2
abundance: -

CDR3nt: TGCGCCAGCAGCTTAGGCCGGGAAGGGGACAGGGGCACTAACTATGGCTACACCTTC
CDR3aa: CASSLGREGDRGTNYGYTF
d_gene: TRBD1
v_gene: TRBV5-1
j_gene: TRBJ1-2
abundance: -

CDR3nt: TGTGCCAGCAGCCCGACTCAGGGGTTGTCTAACTATGGCTACACCTTC
CDR3aa: CASSPTQGLSNYGYTF
d_gene: -
v_gene: TRBV11-2
j_gene: TRBJ1-2
abundance: -

CDR3nt: TGTGCCAGCAGCGTAGCCGAGGGACACGGATACGAGCAGTTCTTC
CDR3aa: CASSVAEGHGYEQFF
d_gene: -
v_gene: TRBV9
j_gene: TRBJ2-1
abundance: -

CDR3nt: TGTGCCAGCTCACCACTTGGGGCAGGGGTCGACAATGAGCAGTTCTTC
CDR3aa: CASSPLGAGVDNEQFF
d_gene: -
v_gene: TRBV18
j_gene: TRBJ2-1
abundance: -

CDR3nt: TGTGCCAGCAGCTTAGCACCGGGTACCTATGGCTACACCTTC
CDR3aa: CASSLAPGTYGYTF
d_gene: -
v_gene: TRBV7-8
j_gene: TRBJ1-2
abundance: once

CDR3nt: TGTGCCAGCAGTCACACCTTCTCCTACAATGAGCAGTTCTTC
CDR3aa: CASSHTFSYNEQFF
d_gene: -
v_gene: TRBV6-5
j_gene: TRBJ2-1
abundance: once

CDR3nt: TGTGCCAGCAGCACGGGACAGTTGAACACTGAAGCTTTCTTT
CDR3aa: CASSTGQLNTEAFF
d_gene: TRBD1
v_gene: TRBV7-9
j_gene: TRBJ1-1
abundance: -

CDR3nt: TGTGCCAGCAGGCGCAGGGGTTCCGGGTACGAGCAGTACTTC
CDR3aa: CASRRRGSGYEQYF
d_gene: -
v_gene: TRBV28
j_gene: TRBJ2-7
abundance: -

CDR3nt: TGTGCCAGCAGCTCTCTCGACAGGGCCGGCAATTCACCCCTCCACTTT
CDR3aa: CASSSLDRAGNSPLHF
d_gene: TRBD1
v_gene: TRBV7-9
j_gene: TRBJ1-6
abundance: -

CDR3nt: TGTGCCAGCAGCCGGGGAGGGCTAAACACTGAAGCTTTCTTT
CDR3aa: CASSRGGLNTEAFF
d_gene: -
v_gene: TRBV14
j_gene: TRBJ1-1
abundance: -

CDR3nt: TGTGCCAGCAGCTTCGCGGCGCTGATCGGTGAAAAACTGTTTTTT
CDR3aa: CASSFAALIGEKLFF
d_gene: -
v_gene: TRBV5-8
j_gene: TRBJ1-4
abundance: -

CDR3nt: TGTGCCAGCGCCCCTCCGGGACATCGAGAATACGAGCAGTACTTC
CDR3aa: CASAPPGHREYEQYF
d_gene: -
v_gene: TRBV6-1
j_gene: TRBJ2-7
abundance: -

CDR3nt: TGTGCCAGCAGTTTAGGGACACTCTCCTACGAGCAGTACTTC
CDR3aa: CASSLGTLSYEQYF
d_gene: -
v_gene: TRBV27
j_gene: TRBJ2-7
abundance: -

CDR3nt: TGTGCCAGCAGCTTGGGGACAGTTCAGAATGAGCAGTTCTTC
CDR3aa: CASSLGTVQNEQFF
d_gene: TRBD1
v_gene: TRBV11-3
j_gene: TRBJ2-1
abundance: -

CDR3nt: TGCGCCAGCAGCTTAGCGGGGGGTCCCCCCGATGAGCAGTTCTTC
CDR3aa: CASSLAGGPPDEQFF
d_gene: TRBD2
v_gene: TRBV5-1
j_gene: TRBJ2-1
abundance: once

CDR3nt: TGCGCCAGCAGCTTGAGGACAGGGGGCGCAGATACGCAGTATTTT
CDR3aa: CASSLRTGGADTQYF
d_gene: TRBD1
v_gene: TRBV5-1
j_gene: TRBJ2-3
abundance: -

CDR3nt: TGTGCCAGCCTCCTAGCGGGGGGGTCCTACAATGAGCAGTTCTTC
CDR3aa: CASLLAGGSYNEQFF
d_gene: -
v_gene: TRBV21-1
j_gene: TRBJ2-1
abundance: -

CDR3nt: TGCAGCGTTAACAGCGGGGGTAACACCGGGGAGCTGTTTTTT
CDR3aa: CSVNSGGNTGELFF
d_gene: TRBD2
v_gene: TRBV29-1
j_gene: TRBJ2-2
abundance: -

CDR3nt: TGTGCCAGCGGGGGGGTAATGGTCTATGGCTACACCTTC
CDR3aa: CASGGVMVYGYTF
d_gene: -
v_gene: TRBV6-1
j_gene: TRBJ1-2
abundance: -

CDR3nt: TGCGCCAGCAGCTTGGACAGCGAGCAGTTCTTC
CDR3aa: CASSLDSEQFF
d_gene: -
v_gene: TRBV5-1
j_gene: TRBJ2-1
abundance: -

CDR3nt: TGCAGTGTAGATTTCTCAGATACGCAGTATTTT
CDR3aa: CSVDFSDTQYF
d_gene: -
v_gene: TRBV20-1
j_gene: TRBJ2-3
abundance: -

CDR3nt: TGTGCCAGCAGCCAAGATGAGACTAGAAAGGGCGGGGAGCTGTTTTTT
CDR3aa: CASSQDETRKGGELFF
d_gene: -
v_gene: TRBV4-2
j_gene: TRBJ2-2
abundance: -

CDR3nt: TGTGCCAGGTCAACTAACACCGGGGAGCTGTTTTTT
CDR3aa: CARSTNTGELFF
d_gene: -
v_gene: TRBV6-5
j_gene: TRBJ2-2
abundance: -

CDR3nt: TGCGCCAGCAGCTTTCAGGGGAACACTGAAGCTTTCTTT
CDR3aa: CASSFQGNTEAFF
d_gene: -
v_gene: TRBV5-1
j_gene: TRBJ1-1
abundance: -

CDR3nt: TGCGCCAGCAGCTCACGAGCCCCTAACAGGGATGCAGATACGCAGTATTTT
CDR3aa: CASSSRAPNRDADTQYF
d_gene: -
v_gene: TRBV5-1
j_gene: TRBJ2-3
abundance: -

CDR3nt: TGTGCCAGCAGCTCGGGACAGGGAAATGAAAAACTGTTTTTT
CDR3aa: CASSSGQGNEKLFF
d_gene: TRBD1
v_gene: TRBV11-2
j_gene: TRBJ1-4
abundance: -

CDR3nt: TGTGCCAGCAGTTACTCACTAGCGGGGGGCACAGATACGCAGTATTTT
CDR3aa: CASSYSLAGGTDTQYF
d_gene: TRBD2
v_gene: TRBV6-5
j_gene: TRBJ2-3
abundance: -

CDR3nt: TGTGCCAGCAGTGAAGAAAGTGGGGAGGGGCCGGAGACCCAGTACTTC
CDR3aa: CASSEESGEGPETQYF
d_gene: TRBD2
v_gene: TRBV6-1
j_gene: TRBJ2-5
abundance: -

CDR3nt: TGCGCCAGCAGCTTGAGAAGCGGCTCCTACGAGCAGTACTTC
CDR3aa: CASSLRSGSYEQYF
d_gene: -
v_gene: TRBV5-1
j_gene: TRBJ2-7
abundance: -

CDR3nt: TGTGCCAGCAGCTTGTACCCCGGGACAGGGCCCTACGAGCAGTACTTC
CDR3aa: CASSLYPGTGPYEQYF
d_gene: TRBD1
v_gene: TRBV5-6
j_gene: TRBJ2-7
abundance: -

CDR3nt: TGCGCCAGCAGCTTGGCCTTTAGCGGGAGGGGGCCTACCTACGAGCAGTACTTC
CDR3aa: CASSLAFSGRGPTYEQYF
d_gene: TRBD2
v_gene: TRBV5-1
j_gene: TRBJ2-7
abundance: -

CDR3nt: TGTGCCAGCAACGAGCGGGGCACAGGCACAGATACGCAGTATTTT
CDR3aa: CASNERGTGTDTQYF
d_gene: TRBD2
v_gene: TRBV28
j_gene: TRBJ2-3
abundance: -

CDR3nt: TGTGCCAGCAGTTCCGACCTAATAGGGGGAGGGTCTGGGGCCAACGTCCTGACTTTC
CDR3aa: CASSSDLIGGGSGANVLTF
d_gene: -
v_gene: TRBV28
j_gene: TRBJ2-6
abundance: -

CDR3nt: TGTGCCAGTACTGGAGGCAATCAGCCCCAGCATTTT
CDR3aa: CASTGGNQPQHF
d_gene: -
v_gene: TRBV28
j_gene: TRBJ1-5
abundance: -

CDR3nt: TGCGCCAGCAGCCAAGATGAGGTTGAGGGTCGTAAAAACATTCAGTACTTC
CDR3aa: CASSQDEVEGRKNIQYF
d_gene: -
v_gene: TRBV4-1
j_gene: TRBJ2-4
abundance: -

CDR3nt: TGTGCCAGCAGCTTAACGGGATCAGATACGCAGTATTTT
CDR3aa: CASSLTGSDTQYF
d_gene: -
v_gene: TRBV7-9
j_gene: TRBJ2-3
abundance: once